The 13 T cell receptor beta chains in this list originate from one sample, sequenced in a study of shared clonotypes between healthy human individuals. Clones were sequenced by immunoSEQ multiplex PCR, and TCRdb holds only the in-frame ones, with some missing. The top ten clones hold about 0.13% of a sample with approximately 2.4 million clones, approximately 94% of them seen once. The sample comprised naive CD4+ T cells sorted from blood. Subset of the sample: CD45RA+ positively selected. The receptors were sampled from a man between 18 and 29 years old in good health.

This chain uses TRBV5-6 with TRBJ1-2; 10 nucleotides match TRBD1. The junction had 17 bases not matched to a gene; V was cut back by 4 bases and J by 8 bases. The CDR3 is 17 residues long. Germline V gene lookup returns CDR1 SGHDT and CDR2 YYEEEE. The CDR3 sequence is CASSPRTGGRLYGGYTF. The CDR3 DNA sequence: TGTGCCAGCAGCCCCAGGACAGGGGGAAGACTTTATGGCGGCTACACCTTC.

This clone was counted between two and nine times. Distinct nucleotide sequences in the sample also encode this CDR3. V gene TRBV6-5 combines with J gene TRBJ1-2, with unresolved D. In germline, CDR1 is MNHEY, CDR2 SVGAGI. The CDR3 extends over 13 amino acids. V was clipped by 0 bases and J by 3 bases, with 5 bases between them. The DNA of the CDR3 is TGTGCCAGCAGTTACTCGGGAGACTATGGCTACACCTTC. It is translated as CASSYSGDYGYTF.

A word on this clone: Other DNA sequences of this sample code for an identical CDR3. The chain combines TRBV19 with TRBJ1-6; possible D gene TRBD1, 5 bases. V was cut by 6 bases and J by 3 bases, with 12 bases left in between. This CDR3 is built from 15 residues. Looked up from germline, CDR1 is LNHDA and CDR2 is SQIVND (reference sequence). Written as DNA, the CDR3 is TGTGCCAGTAGCCCCGGACAAGTCTATAATTCACCCCTCCACTTT. Protein product: CASSPGQVYNSPLHF.

The CDR3 coding sequence is TGTGCCTGGATCTCCTCCGGGGGGAATGAGCAGTTCTTC. It specifies CAWISSGGNEQFF. The chain employs TRBV30 and TRBJ2-1; 7 bases match TRBD2. Trimming removed 4 bases from V and 7 bases from J; junction bases left unmatched: 7. This CDR3 spans 13 amino acids. CDR1 is GTSNPN and CDR2 is SVGIG in the germline V gene (reference sequence).

The genes are TRBV27 and TRBJ1-2, with a weak D call TRBD1 (5 bases). CDR3 size: 15 residues. Trimming pared 5 bases from V and 8 bases from J, leaving 21 bases between. Germline V CDR1 and CDR2: MNHEY, SMNVEV (reference sequence). Here the CDR3 DNA reads TGTGCCAGCAGTCCCCTTTTAGGGGCGTGGGGCGGCTACACCTTC. This codes for CASSPLLGAWGGYTF.

A single count supports this clone. The rearrangement joins TRBV28 to TRBJ2-7, with a tentative D call TRBD1 (7 bases). This CDR3 is built from 16 residues. The V and J ends lost 5 bases and 3 bases respectively, with 20 bases between them. The germline V gene encodes CDR1 MDHEN and CDR2 SYDVKM. CDR3 DNA: TGTGCCAGCAGTGCCCCACCCGGCCAGGGGGGCTACGAGCAGTACTTC. Amino acids: CASSAPPGQGGYEQYF.

The chain combines TRBV12-5 with TRBJ2-3; a possible D gene is TRBD2 (7 bases). V was cut by 2 bases and J by 1 base, with 13 bases left in between. Looked up from germline, CDR1 is LGHNT and CDR2 is FRNRAP. This CDR3 region has 16 residues. CDR3: CASGLFEGGRTDTQYF. The CDR3 DNA is TGTGCTAGTGGTTTGTTTGAGGGGGGGCGCACAGATACGCAGTATTTT.

The chain carries TRBV6-4 and TRBJ2-1; no clear D gene. The CDR3 covers 11 residues. The germline gives CDR1 MRHNA, CDR2 SNTAGT. Trimming pared 6 bases from V and 6 bases from J, leaving 6 bases between. In DNA, the CDR3 is TGTGCCAGCAGGGAGCGCAATGAGCAGTTCTTC. Translation: CASRERNEQFF.

The V and J genes are TRBV2 and TRBJ1-2; D is perhaps TRBD1 (5 bases). The CDR3 spans 12 residues. Trimming shortened V by 7 bases and J by 2 bases, and 8 bases separated the two germline ends. The germline V gene has CDR1 SNHLY and CDR2 FYNNEI. The DNA of the CDR3 is TGTGCCAGCAAGGCAGGGAACTATGGCTACACCTTC. Its translation is CASKAGNYGYTF. The entire variable domain, with the rest obtained from reference TRBV2 and TRBJ1-2, is as follows: EPEVTQTPSHQVTQMGQEVILRCVPISNHLYFYWYRQILGQKVEFLVSFYNNEISEKSEIFDDQFSVERPDGSNFTLKIRSTKLEDSAMYFCASKAGNYGYTFGSGTRLTVV.

The chain is built from TRBV18 and TRBJ2-5; 9 bases are shared with TRBD2. Trimming at V came to 3 bases and at J to 3 bases, leaving 5 bases not matched to a gene. The CDR3 has 15 amino acids. CDR1 KGHSH and CDR2 LQKENI come from the germline V gene. CDR3 residues: CASSPLAGSEETQYF. The CDR3 DNA reads TGTGCCAGCTCACCCCTAGCGGGGTCCGAAGAGACCCAGTACTTC.

The V gene is TRBV28, the J gene TRBJ1-1, with D possibly being TRBD1 (6 bases). The CDR3 spans 15 residues. From germline, CDR1 is MDHEN and CDR2 SYDVKM. The V end was cut by 11 bases, the J end by 4 bases, with 23 bases between. CDR3 residues: CALKGDGSRGTEAFF. The CDR3 DNA follows: TGTGCCCTCAAGGGGGACGGCAGTCGGGGCACTGAAGCTTTCTTT. The variable domain in full, with the rest retrieved from reference TRBV28 and TRBJ1-1, is DVKVTQSSRYLVKRTGEKVFLECVQDMDHENMFWYRQDPGLGLRLIYFSYDVKMKEKGDIPEGYSVSREKKERFSLILESASTNQTSMYLCALKGDGSRGTEAFFGQGTRLTVV.

As for this clone: Other DNA sequences in this sample translate to the same CDR3. V is TRBV11-2 and J is TRBJ1-1; D call uncertain. The CDR3 consists of 13 residues. Per the germline V gene, CDR1 is SGHAT and CDR2 is FQNNGV. The V and J ends lost 3 bases and 2 bases respectively, with 7 bases between them. For the CDR3, the DNA is TGTGCCAGCAGCTTGCGGGGAAACACTGAAGCTTTCTTT. Translation: CASSLRGNTEAFF.

The gene calls are TRBV6-6 and TRBJ1-6, with D possibly matching TRBD1 (5 bases). The CDR3 contains 15 residues. Germline assignment: CDR1 MNHNY and CDR2 SVGAGI (reference sequence). Trimming cost V 6 bases and J 8 bases, with 17 bases left between them. CDR3 sequence (DNA): TGTGCCAGCAGCGGCGGGGGTCCAAGGCATTCACCCCTCCACTTT. Amino acid sequence: CASSGGGPRHSPLHF.